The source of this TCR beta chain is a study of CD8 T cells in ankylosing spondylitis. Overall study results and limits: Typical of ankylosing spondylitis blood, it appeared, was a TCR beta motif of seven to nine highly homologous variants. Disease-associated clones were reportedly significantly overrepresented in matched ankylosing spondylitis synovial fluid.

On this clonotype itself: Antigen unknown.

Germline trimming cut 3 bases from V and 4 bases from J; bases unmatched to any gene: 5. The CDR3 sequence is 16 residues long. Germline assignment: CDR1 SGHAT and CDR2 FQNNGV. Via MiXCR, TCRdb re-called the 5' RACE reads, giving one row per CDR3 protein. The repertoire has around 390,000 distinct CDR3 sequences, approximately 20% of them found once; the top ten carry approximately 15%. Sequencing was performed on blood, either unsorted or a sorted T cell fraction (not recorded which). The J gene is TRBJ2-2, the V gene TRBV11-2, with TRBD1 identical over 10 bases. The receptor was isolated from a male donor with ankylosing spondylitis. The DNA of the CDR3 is TGTGCCAGCAGCTTTCAGGGACAGGGGTCCACCGGGGAGCTGTTTTTT. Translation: CASSFQGQGSTGELFF.